This note documents a single T cell receptor (beta chain) sequence. The target antigen is unknown. The data belong to a study of response to subunit inactivated influenza vaccine. Study-level results: Few additional T cells are recruited per seasonal influenza vaccination, authors suggested.

This CDR3 has 13 residues. Germline V gene data show CDR1 as LGHNA and CDR2 as YSLEER. The V end was cut by 4 bases, the J end by 7 bases, with 13 bases between. TCRdb reprocessed the RT-PCR reads via MiXCR and lists one record per CDR3 protein. The top ten hold about an eighth of the sample, which has some 480,000 distinct CDR3 sequences, 11% seen once. The sequence came from a man aged 45-65 years who received an inactivated influenza vaccine. The J gene is TRBJ1-2, the V gene TRBV4-3, with D unresolved. The sample consisted of PBMCs from blood, taken roughly 45 days after vaccination. This CDR3 is CASSLRPGGGYTF. The DNA of the CDR3 is TGCGCCAGCAGCCTCCGCCCCGGAGGTGGCTACACCTTC.